This TCR beta chain is drawn from a study of blood T cell repertoires in COVID-19. Looking at the study overall: Collection of acute and convalescent COVID-19 samples took place in the United States, Italy and Spain.

Trimming cost V 4 bases and J 3 bases, with 13 bases left between them. Germline V CDR1 and CDR2: SGHRS, YFSETQ. The CDR3 has 14 residues. Per the authors' pipeline: Counts of nucleated cells, estimated from reference gene primer amplification, were obtained. The method was immunoSEQ multiplex PCR; TCRdb's version includes in-frame clones alone and lacks a portion of them. The DNA was the basis for D and trimming; V, J and clone size are from that table. Among 250,000 to 300,000 clones listed, approximately 86% were seen once. The chain links TRBV5-1 to TRBJ1-2; D not resolved. Material for sequencing was PBMCs or T cells enriched from blood (not recorded which). This receptor was identified in a woman aged 30 to 39 who had recovered from COVID-19. CDR3 nucleotides: TGCGCCAGCAGCCCCCAGTTGGGAGACTATGGCTACACCTTC. Its protein is CASSPQLGDYGYTF.